This T cell receptor (beta chain) was captured by sequencing in a study of blood T cells in healthy people across ages. PBMCs, at least 7 million per sample, were isolated. CDR1 and CDR2 (germline): MNHEY, SVGEGT. The CDR3 runs 14 residues. Unmatched junction bases numbered 6, after V lost 5 bases and J lost 6 bases. Study findings and constraints: Roughly linear declines in TCR beta diversity per million T cells occurred with age. There were more naive CD4+ cells and higher diversity in long-lived donors than in aged donors.

A second PCR of about 6 to 11 cycles used a sample-barcoded 5' primer and a J-beta primer mix. MiXCR, run by TCRdb on the 5' RACE reads, gives a single entry per CDR3 protein. The sample includes about 680,000 distinct CDR3 sequences, over 45% of them seen just once. Of note for this clonotype: Its antigen is unidentified.

Sequencing used blood. This chain uses TRBV6-2 or TRBV6-3 with TRBJ2-1; 8 bases line up with TRBD1. The receptor comes from a woman aged 55-69 years in good health. The DNA of the CDR3 is TGTGCCAGCAGTGACAGGGGCGGCTTCAATGAGCAGTTCTTC. Translated: CASSDRGGFNEQFF.